The source of this T cell receptor (beta chain) is a study of CD8+CD57+ T cells in acquired aplastic anemia. The CDR3 loop spans 14 amino acids. Trimming shortened V by 7 bases and J by 5 bases, and 17 bases separated the two germline ends. Germline lookup yields CDR1 SGHTA and CDR2 FQGNSA. Researchers used genomic DNA as the template to profile TCR beta VDJ and CDR3. Using its own MiXCR run on the reads, TCRdb lists one record per CDR3 protein. This table holds just over 200,000 distinct CDR3 sequences, 65% found once. CD8+CD57+ cell expansion had been shown by flow cytometry in patients chosen for sequencing.

This clonotype was obtained from a human donor with aplastic anemia. The sequenced sample consisted of sorted CD4+, CD8+, or CD8+CD57+ T cells (not recorded which) from PBMCs. The chain combines TRBV7-2 with TRBJ2-5, with D perhaps TRBD2 (6 bases). In DNA, the CDR3 is TGTGCCAGCACCCAAGACGGGGGTAGGGAGACCCAGTACTTC. Protein: CASTQDGGRETQYF.